The T cell receptor beta chain described here comes from a study of blood T cell repertoires in COVID-19. TCRdb's table, derived via immunoSEQ multiplex PCR, lists solely in-frame clones and lacks some. Of about 130,000 clones in the sample, about 80% are singletons; the top ten hold approximately 8.4%. This clone showed up just a few times. Clinical histories supplied by participants themselves formed the basis of cohort assignment. The material sequenced was PBMCs or T cells enriched from blood (not recorded which). The receptor's source is a man in his forties or fifties who had recovered from COVID-19.

The CDR3 sequence: CATSRDKGFRQDYGYTF. Here the CDR3 DNA reads TGTGCCACCAGCAGAGATAAGGGTTTTCGACAGGACTATGGCTACACCTTC. The chain uses TRBV15 and TRBJ1-2; maybe TRBD1 (6 bases). Germline CDR1 LNHNV, CDR2 YYDKDF (reference sequence). Trimming pared 0 bases from V and 3 bases from J, leaving 17 bases between. The CDR3 has 17 amino acids. Variable domain in full (rest from reference TRBV15 and TRBJ1-2): DAMVIQNPRYQVTQFGKPVTLSCSQTLNHNVMYWYQQKSSQAPKLLFHYYDKDFNNEADTPDNFQSRRPNTSFCFLDIRSPGLGDTAMYLCATSRDKGFRQDYGYTFGSGTRLTVV.